This T cell receptor (beta chain) was documented in a study of T cells after yellow fever vaccination. Study-wide background: For low cell numbers, libraries were made with SMART-Seq v4 Ultra Low Input.

One entry per CDR3 protein results from TCRdb running MiXCR on the 5' RACE reads. This sample yields nearly 70,000 distinct CDR3 sequences, of which 5% to 8% are seen a single time; under 45% belongs to the top ten. This clonotype was counted ten times or more. This TCR came from a man between 18 and 29 years old who received the YFV17D yellow fever vaccine. This specimen consisted of CD8+ T cells sorted from PBMCs, obtained about 49 days after the first yellow fever vaccination.

CDR3 sequence reads: CASSFYQPELNTEAFF. As DNA, the CDR3 is TGTGCCAGCAGCTTCTATCAGCCAGAACTGAACACTGAAGCTTTCTTT. The V gene is TRBV7-6, the J gene TRBJ1-1; the D is unclear. CDR3 length: 16 residues. Germline V gene data show CDR1 as SGHVS and CDR2 as FNYEAQ. Trimming took off 3 bases at V and 0 bases at J, with 14 bases between the two ends.